This passage covers 20 T cell receptor beta chains from one sample sequenced in a study of a mutant IDH1 vaccine in newly diagnosed glioma. The repertoire was sequenced with immunoSEQ multiplex PCR; TCRdb's copy has only in-frame clones and lacks some. Altogether 120,000 or so clones are present, over 75% being singletons, with the ten largest covering 5% to 6%. Specified time point: week 11, during vaccination. Vaccinated patients received 300 ug of mutant IDH1 20-mer peptide per dose, with topical imiquimod. These receptors have no known antigen. Specimen: PBMCs, collected from a glioma patient whose treatment included an IDH1 peptide vaccine. Receptor source: a man aged 35 to 55 with glioma.

The chain has TRBV11-2 and TRBJ2-1; D may be TRBD2 (5 bases). The CDR3 is 19 residues long. Germline V gives CDR1 SGHAT, CDR2 FQNNGV. V lost 3 bases, J lost 0 bases, and 21 bases lay in between. CDR3 bases: TGTGCCAGCAGCTTCATCCTCCTCGCTAGCTTATTCTCCTACAATGAGCAGTTCTTC. This translates into CASSFILLASLFSYNEQFF.

V usage is TRBV7-2 and J usage is TRBJ2-5, with TRBD1 as a possible D gene (6 bases). The CDR3 contains 14 residues. Trimming left V 5 bases short and J 2 bases short, with 12 bases between. Per the germline V gene, CDR1 is SGHTA and CDR2 is FQGNSA. The CDR3 loop is CASSLHRVQETQYF. In nucleotides, the CDR3 is TGTGCCAGCAGCCTACACAGGGTACAAGAGACCCAGTACTTC.

The chain combines TRBV7-2 with TRBJ2-4; TRBD1 agrees at 11 bases. The CDR3 covers 16 residues. V shed 5 bases and J 2 bases; nucleotides not matched to a gene: 5. From germline, CDR1 is SGHTA and CDR2 FQGNSA. DNA for the CDR3: TGTGCCAGCAGCAAAGGACAGGGGGCCACCAAAAACATTCAGTACTTC. It specifies CASSKGQGATKNIQYF.

This clone was seen once. The chain is built from TRBV15 and TRBJ2-1; 13 nucleotides line up with TRBD2. CDR1 is LNHNV and CDR2 is YYDKDF in the germline V gene (reference sequence). This CDR3 has 15 amino acids. V lost 4 bases to trimming and J lost 10 bases; unmatched junction nucleotides: 7. The CDR3 coding sequence is TGTGCCACCAGCAACGGGACTAGCGGGGTAGGAGAGCAGTTCTTC. It specifies CATSNGTSGVGEQFF.

The count of this clone is one. This sequence joins TRBV2 and TRBJ1-2, with D uncertain. The CDR3 runs 13 residues. Germline values: CDR1 SNHLY, CDR2 FYNNEI. V dropped 9 bases and J dropped 2 bases, with 13 bases sitting between them. The CDR3 DNA reads TGTGCCAGTGGCGAGGCCCGGAACTATGGCTACACCTTC. Translated, it gives CASGEARNYGYTF.

The chain uses TRBV11-2 and TRBJ1-2; weak D call: TRBD1 (5 bases). With 6 bases removed from V and 1 base from J, the gap between germline ends came to 18 bases. The germline V gene has CDR1 SGHAT and CDR2 FQNNGV. The length of the CDR3 is 16 residues. CDR3 nucleotides: TGTGCCAGCAGTTACCTGAGAAGAGGGGATAACTATGGCTACACCTTC. Translated: CASSYLRRGDNYGYTF.

The chain links TRBV10-1 to TRBJ2-7, with 10 bases fitting TRBD1. This CDR3 is 16 amino acids long. V dropped 3 bases and J dropped 1; count of bases not matched to a gene: 6. From germline, CDR1 is WNHNN and CDR2 SYGVQD (reference sequence). The CDR3 loop reads CASSDYPGQGSYEQYF. CDR3 sequence (DNA): TGCGCCAGCAGTGACTACCCGGGACAGGGGTCCTACGAGCAGTACTTC.

This clone showed up just a few times. The gene calls are TRBV19 and TRBJ1-4; D may be TRBD1 (5 bases). The CDR3 has 12 residues. Germline V gene lookup returns CDR1 LNHDA and CDR2 SQIVND (reference sequence). V lost 6 bases, J lost 8 bases, and 10 bases lay in between. The CDR3 spells CASSSKGEKLFF. The CDR3 DNA is TGTGCCAGTAGCTCTAAGGGGGAAAAACTGTTTTTT.

V and J are TRBV7-9 and TRBJ2-2; D ambiguous. CDR1 is SEHNR and CDR2 is FQNEAQ in the germline V gene (reference sequence). The CDR3 is 14 residues long. Between the trimmed V and J ends, which lost 5 bases and 2 bases, there was a span of 9 bases. The CDR3 DNA sequence: TGTGCCAGCAGCCGTTTAACCAACACCGGGGAGCTGTTTTTT. Translation: CASSRLTNTGELFF.

The rearrangement links TRBV18 to TRBJ1-5; D call uncertain. The V gene's germline CDR1 is KGHSH and CDR2 LQKENI. The length of the CDR3 is 13 residues. V lost 4 bases to trimming and J lost 6 bases, with 10 bases between them. CDR3 sequence (DNA): TGTGCCAGCTCACTCGAGAGGTTTCAGCCCCAGCATTTT. This translates into CASSLERFQPQHF.

V is TRBV5-6 and J is TRBJ2-1; D ambiguous. CDR3 length: 15 residues. The V end was cut by 0 bases, the J end by 1 base, with 8 bases between. Germline values: CDR1 SGHDT, CDR2 YYEEEE. The CDR3 reads CASSLALVSYNEQFF. In nucleotides, the CDR3 is TGTGCCAGCAGCTTGGCATTAGTTTCCTACAATGAGCAGTTCTTC.

V usage is TRBV6-6 and J usage is TRBJ2-3; 9 bases align to TRBD2. V shed 5 bases, J shed 6 bases, and the junction held 6 bases outside the gene matches. Germline CDR1 reads MNHNY; CDR2 reads SVGAGI (reference sequence). The CDR3 runs 14 residues. CDR3 amino acids: CASSTGLAFDTQYF. The CDR3 coding sequence is TGTGCCAGCAGTACCGGACTAGCGTTCGATACGCAGTATTTT.

The chain combines TRBV6-5 with TRBJ1-1, with a possible D match to TRBD1 (5 bases). V lost 10 bases to trimming and J lost 5 bases, with 11 bases between them. CDR1 and CDR2 (germline): MNHEY, SVGAGI. The CDR3 loop spans 11 amino acids. CDR3 DNA sequence: TGTGCCATCAGGCAGGGAACTGAAGCTTTCTTT. Its protein product is CAIRQGTEAFF.

The J gene is TRBJ1-6, the V gene TRBV27; D is possibly TRBD1 (5 bases). The CDR3 runs to 13 residues. Germline CDR1 reads MNHEY; CDR2 reads SMNVEV (reference sequence). With 5 bases removed from V and 8 bases from J, the gap between germline ends came to 10 bases. CDR3 nucleotide sequence: TGTGCCAGCAGTAGGGGCTCTTATTCACCCCTCCACTTT. It specifies CASSRGSYSPLHF.

This clone was observed a handful of times. V is TRBV29-1 and J is TRBJ1-3, with D unclear. Trimming pared 4 bases from V and 0 bases from J, leaving 4 bases between. This CDR3 spans 12 amino acids. The germline V gene has CDR1 SQVTM and CDR2 ANQGSEA. In DNA, the CDR3 is TGCAGCGTTGTCACCTCTGGAAACACCATATATTTT. It specifies CSVVTSGNTIYF.

This sequence joins TRBV25-1 and TRBJ2-2; D not certain. CDR3 length: 14 amino acids. CDR1 is MGHDK and CDR2 is SYGVNS in the germline V gene. Trimming pared 0 bases from V and 4 bases from J, leaving 6 bases between. The CDR3 DNA sequence: TGTGCCAGCAGTGAATACGTCCTCACCGGGGAGCTGTTTTTT. Encoded protein: CASSEYVLTGELFF.

This rearrangement joins TRBV7-2 to TRBJ2-7, with a weak D call TRBD2 (6 bases). V lost 0 bases to trimming and J lost 2 bases, with 11 bases between them. Germline lookup yields CDR1 SGHTA and CDR2 FQGNSA. The CDR3 length is 15 residues. The CDR3 DNA reads TGTGCCAGCAGCTTAGCACCGGGAGTACCCTACGAGCAGTACTTC. It specifies CASSLAPGVPYEQYF.

The sample holds a few counts of this clone. The chain couples TRBV7-9 to TRBJ1-1, with 7 bases matching TRBD1. Germline assignment: CDR1 SEHNR and CDR2 FQNEAQ (reference sequence). This CDR3 has 15 amino acids. Trimming removed 2 bases from V and 1 base from J; junction bases left unmatched: 4. In DNA form, the CDR3 reads TGTGCCAGCAGCTTACACAGGGGTCAGAACACTGAAGCTTTCTTT. This sequence encodes CASSLHRGQNTEAFF.

The chain joins TRBV28 to TRBJ2-7; perhaps TRBD1 as D (6 bases). Germline assignment: CDR1 MDHEN and CDR2 SYDVKM. Trimming stripped 10 bases from V and 2 bases from J, with 21 bases between. CDR3 length equals 15 residues. The DNA for the CDR3 is TGTGCCACCTCATTGGGGGCTTGGGCAACCTACGAGCAGTACTTC. Its translation: CATSLGAWATYEQYF. Using reference TRBV28 and TRBJ2-7 for the parts outside the CDR3, the full variable domain is DVKVTQSSRYLVKRTGEKVFLECVQDMDHENMFWYRQDPGLGLRLIYFSYDVKMKEKGDIPEGYSVSREKKERFSLILESASTNQTSMYLCATSLGAWATYEQYFGPGTRLTVT.

This chain uses TRBV2 with TRBJ1-6, with 11 bases matching TRBD1. This CDR3 comprises 14 residues. J was trimmed by 10 bases and V by 6 bases; bases with no gene match: 5. Germline V lookup: CDR1 SNHLY, CDR2 FYNNEI. CDR3 protein: CASSRDRGGSPLHF. Here the CDR3 DNA reads TGTGCCAGCAGCCGGGACAGGGGGGGATCACCCCTCCACTTT. The full variable domain, rest sourced from reference TRBV2 and TRBJ1-6, is EPEVTQTPSHQVTQMGQEVILRCVPISNHLYFYWYRQILGQKVEFLVSFYNNEISEKSEIFDDQFSVERPDGSNFTLKIRSTKLEDSAMYFCASSRDRGGSPLHFGNGTRLTVT.